This T cell receptor beta chain was identified in a study of CD8 T cells in ankylosing spondylitis. Study-wide results and caveats: Disease-linked clones were reportedly significantly enriched in matched ankylosing spondylitis synovial fluid.

TCRdb used MiXCR to reprocess the 5' RACE reads, holding one entry per CDR3 protein. The sample holds around 160,000 distinct CDR3 sequences; 11% are singletons and the top ten take almost 30%. In this sample, this clonotype turned up many times. No antigen is known for it. Trimming left V 6 bases short and J 2 bases short, with 4 bases between. CDR3 length equals 12 residues. Looked up from germline, CDR1 is MNHEY and CDR2 is SVGAGI. Sequencing was performed on blood, either unsorted or a sorted T cell fraction (not recorded which). The rearrangement joins TRBV6-5 to TRBJ2-2, with D hard to call. The receptor was derived from a male donor with ankylosing spondylitis or in good health (not recorded which). CDR3 nucleotides: TGTGCCAGCAGAACAAACACCGGGGAGCTGTTTTTT. It codes for CASRTNTGELFF.